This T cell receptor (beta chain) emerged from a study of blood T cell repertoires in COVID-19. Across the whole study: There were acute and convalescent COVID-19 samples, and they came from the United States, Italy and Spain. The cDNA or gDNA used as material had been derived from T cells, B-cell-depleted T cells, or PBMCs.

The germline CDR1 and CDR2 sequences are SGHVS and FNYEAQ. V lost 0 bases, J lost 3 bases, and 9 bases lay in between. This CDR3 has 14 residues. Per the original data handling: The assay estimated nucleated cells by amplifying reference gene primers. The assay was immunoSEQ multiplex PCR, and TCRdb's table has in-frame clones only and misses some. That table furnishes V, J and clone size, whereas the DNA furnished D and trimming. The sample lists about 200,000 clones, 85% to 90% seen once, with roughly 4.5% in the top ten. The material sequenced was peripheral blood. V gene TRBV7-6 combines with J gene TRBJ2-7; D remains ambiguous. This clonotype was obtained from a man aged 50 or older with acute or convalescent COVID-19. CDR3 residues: CASSLAPGVYEQYF. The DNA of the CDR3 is TGTGCCAGCAGCTTAGCGCCTGGAGTCTACGAGCAGTACTTC.